This section outlines one T cell receptor beta chain sequence together with its context. CDR3 length equals 11 residues. The V end lost 2 bases, the J end lost 2 bases, and 0 bases lay between the germline ends. Treatment given: 15 to 20 received Ad26.COV2.S at low or high dose, single or two shots; about 5 received placebo; per-sample allocation not given. Following the first vaccine or placebo injection, samples were taken on day 63. This sample is drawn from a study of Ad26.COV2.S vaccination and SARS-CoV-2 variants. Clones were sequenced by immunoSEQ multiplex PCR, and TCRdb holds only the in-frame ones, with some missing. The sample has roughly 410,000 clones, around 82% seen once.

Here the sequenced sample was peripheral blood, taken in a trial of Ad26.COV2.S vaccine versus placebo. V is TRBV12-3 or TRBV12-4 and J is TRBJ2-5, with D unresolved. The receptor was derived from a person aged 18 to 65 who received the Ad26.COV2.S COVID-19 vaccine or a placebo. The DNA of the CDR3 is TGTGCCAGCAGTTTACAAGAGACCCAGTACTTC. This gives the protein CASSLQETQYF.